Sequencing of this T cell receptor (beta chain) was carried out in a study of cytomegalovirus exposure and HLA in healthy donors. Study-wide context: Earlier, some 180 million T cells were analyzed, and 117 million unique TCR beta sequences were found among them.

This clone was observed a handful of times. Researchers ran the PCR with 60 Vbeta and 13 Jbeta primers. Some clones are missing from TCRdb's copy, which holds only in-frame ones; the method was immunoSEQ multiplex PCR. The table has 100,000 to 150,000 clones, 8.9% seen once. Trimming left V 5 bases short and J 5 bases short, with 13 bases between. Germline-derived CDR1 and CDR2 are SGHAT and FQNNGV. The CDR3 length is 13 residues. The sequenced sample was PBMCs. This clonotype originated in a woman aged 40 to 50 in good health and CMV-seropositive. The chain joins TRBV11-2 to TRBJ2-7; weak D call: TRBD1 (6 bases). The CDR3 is CASSNRDWNEQYF. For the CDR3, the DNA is TGTGCCAGCAGCAACAGGGATTGGAACGAGCAGTACTTC.